Sequencing of this T cell receptor beta chain was carried out in a study of CD8 T cells in Susac syndrome. It was negative isolation that provided the CD8+ and CD4+ T cells, whereas TEMRA cells were enriched by FACS. The RNA input was roughly 0.45 to 1 ug, and it was reverse transcribed with random hexamers. TCRdb re-called the immunoSEQ multiplex PCR reads with MiXCR, one entry per CDR3 protein. In the table there are around 200,000 distinct CDR3 sequences, about 93% of which are singletons. The ends were cut back, 7 bases at V and 6 bases at J, with 15 bases in the middle. Looked up from germline, CDR1 is PRHDT and CDR2 is FYEKMQ (reference sequence). The CDR3 runs to 13 residues.

The genes are TRBV13 and TRBJ1-1; D is perhaps TRBD1 (6 bases). The TCR originated in a human donor with multiple sclerosis. The material sequenced was CD8+ T cells from PBMCs. CDR3 sequence reads: CASTYTGASEAFF. Here the CDR3 DNA reads TGTGCCAGCACCTACACGGGGGCTTCTGAAGCTTTCTTT.